The 11 T cell receptor beta chains given below trace back to one sample, sequenced in a study of T cell responses to AZD1222 COVID-19 vaccine. Measured with immunoSEQ multiplex PCR; TCRdb has only the in-frame clones, and not every one. This table has approximately 120,000 clones, around 89% appearing once. The sample in question was peripheral blood, obtained on day 0 of MenACWY control vaccination. The source is an adult in good health.

The chain couples TRBV9 to TRBJ2-7; 11 positions agree with TRBD2. From germline, CDR1 is SGDLS and CDR2 YYNGEE. V trimming: 4 bases; J trimming: 4 bases; junction bases outside the gene matches: 13. This CDR3 has 17 amino acids. The CDR3 DNA is TGTGCCAGCAGCCCCGGGGGACCGGGACTAGCGGCATACGAGCAGTACTTC. Translation: CASSPGGPGLAAYEQYF. The whole variable domain, filled in from reference TRBV9 and TRBJ2-7, reads DSGVTQTPKHLITATGQRVTLRCSPRSGDLSVYWYQQSLDQGLQFLIQYYNGEERAKGNILERFSAQQFPDLHSELNLSSLELGDSALYFCASSPGGPGLAAYEQYFGPGTRLTVT.

The chain employs TRBV4-3 and TRBJ2-1, with 10 nucleotides matching TRBD2. V was pared by 4 bases and J by 4 bases, with 4 bases of the junction left unmatched. In germline, CDR1 is LGHNA, CDR2 YSLEER. This CDR3 is built from 15 residues. The DNA of the CDR3 is TGCGCCAGCAGCCGGACTAGCGGCGGGTACAATGAGCAGTTCTTC. Its protein is CASSRTSGGYNEQFF.

The V call is TRBV13, the J call TRBJ2-7; D call uncertain. Germline CDR1 and CDR2: PRHDT and FYEKMQ (reference sequence). The CDR3 sequence is 14 residues long. Trimming pared 0 bases from V and 5 bases from J, leaving 11 bases between. For the CDR3, the DNA is TGTGCCAGCAGCTTAGGCTGGAAGACCGACGAGCAGTACTTC. Translation gives CASSLGWKTDEQYF.

The chain recombines TRBV9 with TRBJ1-1; possible D gene TRBD1, 5 bases. CDR1 and CDR2 from the germline V gene are SGDLS and YYNGEE. Between the trimmed V and J ends, which lost 3 bases and 5 bases, there was a span of 20 bases. CDR3 length: 16 amino acids. The CDR3 DNA sequence: TGTGCCAGCAGCGCCCGGGGGAGTGGGGGGAAAACTGAAGCTTTCTTT. Translated, it gives CASSARGSGGKTEAFF.

V usage is TRBV19 and J usage is TRBJ2-6; either TRBD1 or TRBD2 may supply D (6 bases each). Germline V gene lookup returns CDR1 LNHDA and CDR2 SQIVND (reference sequence). V gave up 6 bases and J gave up 1 base, with 13 bases separating them. The CDR3 length is 16 residues. CDR3 in amino acids: CASRLGGLSGANVLTF. CDR3 nucleotides: TGTGCCAGTAGGCTAGGGGGGCTTTCTGGGGCCAACGTCCTGACTTTC. The whole variable domain, remainder taken from reference TRBV19 and TRBJ2-6, is DGGITQSPKYLFRKEGQNVTLSCEQNLNHDAMYWYRQDPGQGLRLIYYSQIVNDFQKGDIAEGYSVSREKKESFPLTVTSAQKNPTAFYLCASRLGGLSGANVLTFGAGSRLTVL.

The chain carries TRBV28 and TRBJ1-2; perhaps TRBD1 as D (6 bases). This CDR3 has 14 amino acids. Germline CDR1 reads MDHEN; CDR2 reads SYDVKM. The V end was cut by 3 bases, the J end by 3 bases, with 11 bases between. CDR3 nucleotide sequence: TGTGCCAGCAGTTTCGGGGGGGGCCACTATGGCTACACCTTC. Translating it yields CASSFGGGHYGYTF.

The V gene is TRBV6-2 or TRBV6-3, the J gene TRBJ2-5; D uncertain. Germline V gene lookup returns CDR1 MNHEY and CDR2 SVGEGT. Trimming left V 2 bases short and J 5 bases short, with 3 bases between. The CDR3 extends over 11 amino acids. The CDR3 spells CASSYTETQYF. CDR3 coding DNA: TGTGCCAGCAGTTACACGGAGACCCAGTACTTC.

This clone was detected only once. The CDR3 region has the DNA TGTGCCAGCAGCAAAAGGGGACAGGGGGAGGTAGATACGCAGTATTTT. It yields the protein CASSKRGQGEVDTQYF. The genes are TRBV21-1 and TRBJ2-3; the DNA was not compared with TRBD1, the D call given in the table. TRBV21-1 is shown as a pseudogene. The CDR3 is made up of 16 amino acids.

This chain links TRBV7-9 with TRBJ2-4; D call uncertain. Trimming stripped 9 bases from V and 0 bases from J, with 9 bases between. Germline values: CDR1 SEHNR, CDR2 FQNEAQ (reference sequence). The CDR3 consists of 13 residues. CDR3 region: CASQVLAKNIQYF. The CDR3 DNA is TGTGCCAGTCAAGTGCTAGCCAAAAACATTCAGTACTTC.

This chain connects TRBV3-1 (or the pseudogene TRBV3-2) to TRBJ2-1; D not certain. Trimming left V 5 bases short and J 7 bases short, with 15 bases between. Germline lookup yields CDR1 LGHDT and CDR2 YNNKEL (reference sequence). This CDR3 is built from 14 residues. In nucleotides, the CDR3 is TGTGCCAGCAGCTTAGCTTCAGCTATGAATGAGCAGTTCTTC. This translates into CASSLASAMNEQFF.

This chain uses TRBV6-4 with TRBJ2-5, with 11 bases that match TRBD2. This CDR3 has 17 residues. With 6 bases clipped from V and 4 bases from J, the junction kept 13 bases outside the gene matches. The germline V gene encodes CDR1 MRHNA and CDR2 SNTAGT. The CDR3 nucleotides read TGTGCCAGCAGCAACAAAACTAGCGGGAGCGGAGGAGAGACCCAGTACTTC. Its translation is CASSNKTSGSGGETQYF.